The clone carrying this T cell receptor (beta chain) was found a few times. The antigen is unknown. The data belong to a study of CD8 T cells in ankylosing spondylitis. Quantitative 5'-RACE with molecular barcodes was used to make the TCR beta libraries. TCRdb itself ran the 5' RACE reads through MiXCR, one entry per CDR3 protein. Here the sample spans about 230,000 distinct CDR3 sequences, roughly 8.2% being singletons. Study observations and caveats: Significant enrichment of disease-linked clones was reportedly seen in matched ankylosing spondylitis synovial fluid. Relatively scarce in peripheral blood, disease-linked clones were CD8+. Prior literature has documented some motif variants in synovial fluid and blood from reactive arthritis.

V trimming: 5 bases; J trimming: 5 bases; junction bases outside the gene matches: 5. Germline loops: CDR1 SEHNR, CDR2 FQNEAQ (reference sequence). CDR3 length: 13 residues. The sample was blood, either unsorted or a sorted T cell fraction (not recorded which). The chain recombines TRBV7-9 with TRBJ2-7; TRBD1 matches 8 bases. This receptor was taken from a female donor with ankylosing spondylitis or in good health (not recorded which). The CDR3 reads CASSLVTGDEQYF. CDR3 coding DNA: TGTGCCAGCAGCCTGGTGACAGGGGACGAGCAGTACTTC.